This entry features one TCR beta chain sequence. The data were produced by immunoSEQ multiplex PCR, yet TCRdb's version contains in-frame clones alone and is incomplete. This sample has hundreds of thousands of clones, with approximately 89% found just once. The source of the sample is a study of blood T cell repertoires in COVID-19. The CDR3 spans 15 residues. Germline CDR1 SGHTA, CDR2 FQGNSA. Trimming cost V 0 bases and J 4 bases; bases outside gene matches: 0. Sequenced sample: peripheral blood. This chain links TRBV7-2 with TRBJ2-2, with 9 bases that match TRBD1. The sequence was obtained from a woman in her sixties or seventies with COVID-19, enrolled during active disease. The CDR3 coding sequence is TGTGCCAGCAGCTTAGCGGGACAGGGCACCGGGGAGCTGTTTTTT. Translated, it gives CASSLAGQGTGELFF.